Each of the 13 T cell receptor beta chains below was sequenced from the same sample in a study of radiotherapy plus CTLA-4 blockade in lung cancer. Generated by immunoSEQ multiplex PCR, the TCRdb table keeps only in-frame clones and is missing some. Of around 43,000 clones listed, about 74% are singletons. Sequenced material: peripheral blood, taken from a patient treated with radiotherapy plus ipilimumab. The receptors come from a human donor with non-small cell lung cancer who had stable disease on radiotherapy plus ipilimumab.

The J gene is TRBJ2-5, the V gene TRBV5-1; TRBD2 aligns across 7 bases. Trimming at V came to 3 bases and at J to 5 bases, leaving 10 bases not matched to a gene. This CDR3 has 15 residues. The V gene's germline CDR1 is SGHRS and CDR2 YFSETQ. CDR3 in amino acids: CASSWEGRARETQYF. The CDR3 DNA reads TGCGCCAGCAGCTGGGAGGGCAGGGCGAGGGAGACCCAGTACTTC.

The chain links TRBV2 to TRBJ2-1; a weak D match, TRBD2 (6 bases). Trimming shortened V by 7 bases and J by 7 bases, and 11 bases separated the two germline ends. The germline V gene encodes CDR1 SNHLY and CDR2 FYNNEI. The CDR3 has 12 amino acids. CDR3 amino acids: CASKRGGNEQFF. In nucleotides, the CDR3 is TGTGCCAGCAAGAGGGGAGGAAATGAGCAGTTCTTC.

This clone was detected a few times. CDR3: CAISNGAGRLYEQYF. DNA of the CDR3: TGTGCCATCAGCAACGGGGCTGGGAGGCTCTACGAGCAGTACTTC. V is TRBV10-3 and J is TRBJ2-7, with a tentative D call TRBD2 (6 bases). Trimming pared 6 bases from V and 3 bases from J, leaving 18 bases between. Germline assignment: CDR1 ENHRY and CDR2 SYGVKD. The CDR3 extends over 15 amino acids.

The V call is TRBV7-9, the J call TRBJ1-2; D not certain. Trimming took off 5 bases at V and 4 bases at J, with 17 bases between the two ends. The CDR3 spans 15 residues. CDR1 is SEHNR and CDR2 is FQNEAQ in the germline V gene (reference sequence). The CDR3 spells CASSPPAAGGYGYTF. CDR3 DNA: TGTGCCAGCAGCCCCCCAGCCGCGGGAGGCTATGGCTACACCTTC.

The chain links TRBV7-9 to TRBJ1-2; 9 positions agree with TRBD1. Germline CDR1 SEHNR, CDR2 FQNEAQ (reference sequence). The CDR3 loop spans 16 amino acids. V trimming: 5 bases; J trimming: 4 bases; junction bases outside the gene matches: 11. The CDR3 region has the DNA TGTGCCAGCAGCCCGCAGGGACAGGGAATCGTCTATGGCTACACCTTC. Translated, it gives CASSPQGQGIVYGYTF.

This clone has more than one count but fewer than ten. V is TRBV29-1 and J is TRBJ1-2; TRBD1 agrees at 8 bases. The CDR3 covers 16 residues. The V and J ends lost 8 bases and 3 bases, in that order; junction bases with no gene match: 17. CDR1 and CDR2 (germline): SQVTM, ANQGSEA. The CDR3 loop is CSMTGVRGGGDYGYTF. CDR3 sequence (DNA): TGCAGCATGACAGGGGTGAGGGGGGGAGGGGACTATGGCTACACCTTC.

This rearrangement joins TRBV29-1 to TRBJ2-1, with D possibly matching TRBD2 (5 bases). Germline CDR1 SQVTM, CDR2 ANQGSEA. The CDR3 is 15 residues long. V gave up 4 bases and J gave up 0 bases, with 13 bases separating them. CDR3: CSVGGDSYSYNEQFF. The CDR3, as DNA: TGCAGCGTTGGGGGAGACTCCTACTCCTACAATGAGCAGTTCTTC.

The genes are TRBV10-1 and TRBJ1-3; D is undetermined. This CDR3 comprises 18 residues. From germline, CDR1 is WNHNN and CDR2 SYGVQD (reference sequence). Trimming cost V 5 bases and J 1 base, with 21 bases left between them. As DNA, the CDR3 is TGCGCCAGCAGTCCCATCGGGGAACGGATACGGTCTGGAAACACCATATATTTT. Encoded protein: CASSPIGERIRSGNTIYF.

The chain is built from TRBV30 and TRBJ2-5, with 8 bases identical to TRBD2. Germline loops: CDR1 GTSNPN, CDR2 SVGIG (reference sequence). The J segment lost 4 bases and the V segment lost 5 bases, leaving 6 bases of the junction unmatched. The CDR3 totals 13 residues. The CDR3 DNA sequence: TGTGCCTGGGCTACTAGCGGCCCAGAGACCCAGTACTTC. Its protein product is CAWATSGPETQYF.

Comments on this clone: The same CDR3 can be traced to other DNA sequences in this sample. The chain has TRBV7-9 and TRBJ1-2; D unresolved. Germline CDR1 is SEHNR and CDR2 is FQNEAQ (reference sequence). This CDR3 comprises 12 residues. Trimming removed 2 bases from V and 4 bases from J, with 5 bases in between. The CDR3 loop is CASSLSGYGYTF. The CDR3 region has the DNA TGTGCCAGCAGCTTATCAGGCTATGGCTACACCTTC.

The genes are TRBV7-3 and TRBJ1-2, with 9 bases fitting TRBD1. The germline gives CDR1 SGHTA, CDR2 FQGTGA. The CDR3 has 15 residues. V lost 5 bases and J lost 6; bases outside the gene matches: 10. CDR3 nucleotide sequence: TGTGCCAGCAGCCCCGGGACAGGGAAATCCGATGGCTACACCTTC. Amino acids: CASSPGTGKSDGYTF.

There are a few counts of this clone. This chain joins TRBV4-1 and TRBJ1-2; TRBD1 is a possible D gene (5 bases). CDR3 size: 14 residues. The V gene lost 1 base and the J gene lost 5 bases, with 11 bases spanning the gap. Per germline, CDR1 MGHRA and CDR2 YSYEKL. This CDR3 is CASSQGVGAYGYTF. The DNA for the CDR3 is TGCGCCAGCAGCCAAGGTGTAGGGGCTTATGGCTACACCTTC.

The chain joins TRBV28 to TRBJ1-5, with D hard to call. V was clipped by 9 bases and J by 0 bases, with 15 bases between them. Germline loops: CDR1 MDHEN, CDR2 SYDVKM. This CDR3 contains 15 residues. The CDR3, as DNA: TGTGCCAGAGATATCGACAAATATAGCAATCAGCCCCAGCATTTT. As protein: CARDIDKYSNQPQHF.